These T cell receptor beta chains were read from a single sample in a study of blood T cell repertoires in COVID-19. Clones were sequenced by immunoSEQ multiplex PCR, and TCRdb holds only the in-frame ones, with some missing. The table has about 500,000 clones, 89% seen once; the top ten hold around 0.9%. What was sequenced was peripheral blood. These receptors were obtained from a man between 18 and 35 years old with COVID-19, enrolled during active disease. The CDR3 runs from the conserved cysteine through the conserved F or W. A D gene is named only where the DNA matches it firmly. Only part of the rows carry a size: once, few, many, or a class if the clone is expanded.

CATSRDLSLGEPSNQPQHF | TGTGCCACCAGCAGAGATCTTTCGCTGGGAGAACCTAGCAATCAGCCCCAGCATTTT | TRBV15 | NA | TRBJ1-5 | 19 | NA
CASTSQGGYGYTF | TGTGCCAGCACCTCCCAGGGCGGCTATGGCTACACCTTC | TRBV6-6 | NA | TRBJ1-2 | 13 | NA
CASSPPGLAGLSYNEQFF | TGCGCCAGCAGCCCTCCGGGACTAGCGGGGTTATCCTACAATGAGCAGTTCTTC | TRBV5-1 | NA | TRBJ2-1 | 18 | TRBD2
CATSAGHEGDTQYF | TGTGCCACCAGCGCTGGCCATGAGGGAGATACGCAGTATTTT | TRBV15 | NA | TRBJ2-3 | 14 | NA
CASSFGGKNTEAFF | TGTGCCAGCAGCTTCGGAGGCAAGAACACTGAAGCTTTCTTT | TRBV11-3 | NA | TRBJ1-1 | 14 | NA
CASSFWGGKGLTEQFF | TGTGCCAGCAGTTTCTGGGGCGGGAAAGGGCTCACTGAGCAGTTCTTC | TRBV27 | NA | TRBJ2-1 | 16 | NA
CSVLGGAEQYF | TGCAGCGTTTTAGGGGGAGCCGAGCAGTACTTC | TRBV29-1 | NA | TRBJ2-7 | 11 | NA
CASSESIIREPTEAFF | TGCGCCAGCAGTGAGTCGATAATACGGGAGCCTACTGAAGCTTTCTTT | TRBV10-1 | NA | TRBJ1-1 | 16 | NA
CASSLVRDRVKVF | TGCGCCAGCAGCTTGGTTCGGGACAGGGTTAAAGTCTTC | TRBV5-1 | NA | TRBJ2-1 | 13 | TRBD1
CASSFIFRQGDDGYTF | TGTGCCAGCAGCTTTATCTTCCGGCAGGGGGACGATGGCTACACCTTC | TRBV12-1 | NA | TRBJ1-2 | 16 | NA
CASSEGRVKAGELFF | TGTGCCAGCAGTGAAGGCAGGGTTAAGGCCGGGGAGCTGTTTTTT | TRBV25-1 | NA | TRBJ2-2 | 15 | NA
CASSLTRDTEAFF | TGTGCCAGCAGCTTAACCAGGGACACTGAAGCTTTCTTT | TRBV7-3 | NA | TRBJ1-1 | 13 | NA
CASRPGAGEGDTQYF | TGCGCCAGCCGACCGGGAGCGGGAGAAGGAGATACGCAGTATTTT | TRBV5-1 | NA | TRBJ2-3 | 15 | TRBD2
CASRDEGELSIF | TGTGCCAGCAGAGATGAGGGGGAACTCTCGATCTTC | TRBV2 | NA | TRBJ2-7 | 12 | NA
CASSPTLTRQGALPWRTEAFF | TGTGCCAGCTCACCTACGCTTACCCGACAGGGGGCATTACCCTGGCGAACTGAAGCTTTCTTT | TRBV18 | NA | TRBJ1-1 | 21 | TRBD1
CASSSLAPPGANVLTF | TGTGCCAGCAGCTCCCTAGCTCCCCCTGGGGCCAACGTCCTGACTTTC | TRBV7-9 | NA | TRBJ2-6 | 16 | NA
CASRETGTQNTEAFF | TGTGCCAGCAGGGAAACCGGGACACAAAACACTGAAGCTTTCTTT | TRBV28 | once | TRBJ1-1 | 15 | NA
CASSLRETNYGYTF | TGTGCCAGCAGCCTTAGAGAGACTAACTATGGCTACACCTTC | TRBV9 | NA | TRBJ1-2 | 14 | NA
CASSQGGVVYEQYF | TGTGCCAGCAGCCAAGGCGGGGTCGTCTACGAGCAGTACTTC | TRBV14 | NA | TRBJ2-7 | 14 | NA
CASGPGQVGIQPQHF | TGTGCCAGTGGTCCGGGACAGGTTGGAATTCAGCCCCAGCATTTT | TRBV6-5 | NA | TRBJ1-5 | 15 | TRBD1
CASSSGTSGHYNEQFF | TGCGCCAGCAGCTCCGGGACTAGCGGCCATTACAATGAGCAGTTCTTC | TRBV5-1 | NA | TRBJ2-1 | 16 | TRBD2
CASSLEAAATQYF | TGCGCCAGCAGCTTGGAGGCAGCGGCGACCCAGTACTTC | TRBV5-1 | NA | TRBJ2-5 | 13 | NA
CASSPRGGARETQYF | TGTGCCAGCTCACCGCGCGGGGGGGCCCGAGAGACCCAGTACTTC | TRBV18 | NA | TRBJ2-5 | 15 | TRBD2
CASSGDRNYGYTF | TGTGCCAGCAGCGGCGACAGGAACTATGGCTACACCTTC | TRBV3-1/TRBV3-2 | NA | TRBJ1-2 | 13 | NA
CASSNSNRGPYTGELFF | TGTGCCAGTAGTAATTCCAACAGGGGGCCTTACACCGGGGAGCTGTTTTTT | TRBV19 | NA | TRBJ2-2 | 17 | TRBD1
CASTTLTGLGSPLHF | TGTGCCAGCACTACGCTGACAGGGTTGGGTTCACCCCTCCACTTT | TRBV27 | NA | TRBJ1-6 | 15 | TRBD1
CASSLVPNYEQYF | TGCGCCAGCAGCTTGGTCCCAAACTACGAGCAGTACTTC | TRBV5-1 | NA | TRBJ2-7 | 13 | NA
CASSEGQALGGYTF | TGTGCCAGCAGTGAGGGACAGGCCCTTGGGGGCTACACCTTC | TRBV6-1 | once | TRBJ1-2 | 14 | TRBD1
CASSLPSQPQHF | TGTGCCAGCAGCCTCCCCAGTCAGCCCCAGCATTTT | TRBV6-2/TRBV6-3 | NA | TRBJ1-5 | 12 | NA
CASRIDGLQETQYF | TGTGCCAGCAGGATAGACGGACTCCAAGAGACCCAGTACTTC | TRBV7-8 | NA | TRBJ2-5 | 14 | NA
CASSKAGSSYNEQFF | TGTGCCAGTAGTAAGGCGGGGAGCTCCTACAATGAGCAGTTCTTC | TRBV19 | NA | TRBJ2-1 | 15 | NA
CSVGTREGRTEAFF | TGCAGCGTTGGGACTAGAGAGGGGAGGACTGAAGCTTTCTTT | TRBV29-1 | NA | TRBJ1-1 | 14 | NA
CASRAPGLAGGPNF | TGTGCCAGCAGGGCCCCTGGACTAGCGGGAGGGCCTAATTTT | TRBV6-5 | NA | TRBJ2-3 | 14 | TRBD2
CASSWEASGTDTQYF | TGTGCCAGCAGCTGGGAAGCTAGCGGCACAGATACGCAGTATTTT | TRBV5-4 | NA | TRBJ2-3 | 15 | NA
CASSERQGESGEAFF | TGTGCCAGCAGCGAACGACAGGGAGAATCTGGTGAAGCTTTCTTT | TRBV9 | NA | TRBJ1-1 | 15 | TRBD1
CAWSAETQYF | TGTGCCTGGAGTGCGGAGACCCAGTACTTC | TRBV30 | NA | TRBJ2-5 | 10 | NA
CSVVADTYNEQFF | TGCAGCGTTGTGGCGGATACCTACAATGAGCAGTTCTTC | TRBV29-1 | NA | TRBJ2-1 | 13 | NA
CASSLPSSGSVADTQYF | TGTGCCAGCAGCTTGCCGTCTAGCGGGAGTGTGGCGGATACGCAGTATTTT | TRBV5-4 | NA | TRBJ2-3 | 17 | TRBD2
CASSLAGVRGLFF | TGTGCCAGCAGCTTGGCCGGAGTTAGGGGACTGTTTTTT | TRBV5-6 | NA | TRBJ1-4 | 13 | NA
CASSRTGKSPLHF | TGTGCCAGCAGCCGGACAGGGAAATCCCCCCTCCACTTT | TRBV6-5 | NA | TRBJ1-6 | 13 | TRBD1
CASSLGTALNQPQHF | TGTGCCAGCAGCCTTGGGACAGCCCTTAATCAGCCCCAGCATTTT | TRBV7-2 | once | TRBJ1-5 | 15 | TRBD1
CASSVWSGGRDTQYF | TGTGCCAGCAGCGTATGGTCGGGAGGAAGGGATACGCAGTATTTT | TRBV9 | NA | TRBJ2-3 | 15 | TRBD2
CAWTRTAGELFF | TGTGCCTGGACCAGGACAGCCGGGGAGCTGTTTTTT | TRBV30 | NA | TRBJ2-2 | 12 | NA
CASSQGRQGLNTGELFF | TGTGCCAGCAGCCAAGGTCGACAGGGTCTGAACACCGGGGAGCTGTTTTTT | TRBV4-2 | NA | TRBJ2-2 | 17 | TRBD1
CASSYNGDPGGAQYF | TGTGCCAGCAGTTACAACGGGGACCCGGGGGGGGCCCAGTACTTC | TRBV6-5 | NA | TRBJ2-5 | 15 | TRBD2
CASSEAPGSNTEAFF | TGTGCCAGCAGTGAGGCCCCGGGGTCGAACACTGAAGCTTTCTTT | TRBV2 | NA | TRBJ1-1 | 15 | NA
CASSQTGYEQYF | TGTGCCAGCAGCCAGACGGGCTACGAGCAGTACTTC | TRBV5-4 | NA | TRBJ2-7 | 12 | NA